The 13 T cell receptor beta chains given below trace back to one sample, sequenced in a study of T-cell memory formation after mild COVID-19. TCRdb analysed the 5' RACE reads with MiXCR anew, one entry per CDR3 protein. The sample yields roughly 110,000 distinct CDR3 sequences, 13% to 15% seen once. Sequenced sample: PBMCs or a T cell subset sorted from them (not recorded which). The receptors derive from a man aged 18 to 30 who had mild COVID-19 (a few samples of this study predate the infection). Cell type and time point are not known.

The chain employs TRBV6-2 or TRBV6-3 and TRBJ2-1, with D possibly being TRBD2 (5 bases). The CDR3 runs 15 residues. Germline V lookup: CDR1 MNHEY, CDR2 SVGEGT. V was trimmed by 0 bases and J by 7 bases, leaving 13 bases between them. The CDR3 here is CASSYSGGLLNEQFF. CDR3 nucleotide sequence: TGTGCCAGCAGTTACTCGGGCGGGTTGTTAAATGAGCAGTTCTTC.

V usage is TRBV4-1 and J usage is TRBJ2-7; D perhaps matches TRBD1 (6 bases). Germline V lookup: CDR1 MGHRA, CDR2 YSYEKL. The CDR3 length is 15 residues. With 0 bases removed from V and 6 bases from J, the gap between germline ends came to 15 bases. CDR3 loop: CASSQDDWGLGEQYV. In nucleotides, the CDR3 is TGCGCCAGCAGCCAAGATGACTGGGGGCTCGGCGAGCAGTACGTC.

This clonotype came up a few times. CDR3 region: CASSIRRQVNTGELFF. CDR3 coding DNA: TGTGCCAGTAGTATACGACGACAGGTGAACACCGGGGAGCTGTTTTTT. V gene TRBV19 combines with J gene TRBJ2-2; perhaps TRBD1 as D (6 bases). V was trimmed by 2 bases and J by 1 base, leaving 11 bases between them. CDR3 length: 16 residues. CDR1 and CDR2 (germline): LNHDA, SQIVND (reference sequence).

The chain combines TRBV6-5 with TRBJ1-5, with D maybe TRBD1 (5 bases). The germline CDR1 and CDR2 sequences are MNHEY and SVGAGI. V was pared by 6 bases and J by 1 base, with 13 bases between. The CDR3 has 15 residues. CDR3 in amino acids: CASSPGTESNQPQHF. The CDR3 DNA sequence: TGTGCCAGCAGCCCCGGGACGGAAAGCAATCAGCCCCAGCATTTT.

This rearrangement joins TRBV20-1 to TRBJ2-7; perhaps TRBD2 as D (5 bases). Germline V lookup: CDR1 DFQATT, CDR2 SNEGSKA (reference sequence). The CDR3 is 14 residues long. V was cut by 5 bases and J by 5 bases, with 19 bases left in between. CDR3 protein: CSASLPGSLNEQYF. CDR3 DNA sequence: TGCAGTGCTTCCCTCCCGGGATCCTTAAACGAGCAGTACTTC.

This clonotype occurred a few times. The V gene is TRBV27, the J gene TRBJ2-1; no reliable D call. The V end lost 0 bases, the J end lost 10 bases, and 10 bases lay between the germline ends. CDR3 length equals 13 residues. Germline V CDR1 and CDR2: MNHEY, SMNVEV (reference sequence). The CDR3 loop is CASSLSMGLEQFF. CDR3 DNA: TGTGCCAGCAGTTTATCGATGGGCTTAGAGCAGTTCTTC.

The genes are TRBV7-9 and TRBJ2-5; D ambiguous. Germline V gene data show CDR1 as SEHNR and CDR2 as FQNEAQ (reference sequence). V lost 3 bases and J 4 bases, leaving 9 bases between the germline ends. This CDR3 is 13 amino acids long. CDR3 sequence (DNA): TGTGCCAGCAGCTTGCCTTTGGGAGAGACCCAGTACTTC. It is translated as CASSLPLGETQYF.

The chain joins TRBV4-1 to TRBJ1-4; TRBD1 might be the D (6 bases). Trimming stripped 4 bases from V and 4 bases from J, with 10 bases between. CDR3 length equals 14 residues. Germline V gives CDR1 MGHRA, CDR2 YSYEKL. The CDR3 DNA follows: TGCGCCAGCAGCCCGGACAGACATAATGAAAAACTGTTTTTT. Residues: CASSPDRHNEKLFF.

This clonotype turned up a few times. The chain couples TRBV7-2 to TRBJ2-7, with TRBD2 matching over 7 bases. Germline CDR1 is SGHTA and CDR2 is FQGNSA. The junction had 6 bases not matched to a gene; V was cut back by 8 bases and J by 2 bases. This CDR3 is built from 13 residues. In DNA, the CDR3 is TGTGCCAGCGGACTAGAATCCCCCTACGAGCAGTACGTC. Translated: CASGLESPYEQYV.

Many counts were recorded for this clonotype. This chain links TRBV4-1 with TRBJ1-2; 7 bases align to TRBD1. The CDR3 is 15 residues long. V lost 4 bases to trimming and J lost 1 base; unmatched junction nucleotides: 6. Germline loops: CDR1 MGHRA, CDR2 YSYEKL. The CDR3 sequence: CASSPIRDSNYGYTF. The CDR3, as DNA: TGCGCCAGCAGCCCAATCCGGGACAGTAACTATGGCTACACCTTC.

This clonotype was detected ten times or more. The chain recombines TRBV20-1 with TRBJ2-4; unclear D gene. CDR1 and CDR2 (germline): DFQATT, SNEGSKA (reference sequence). Trimming shortened V by 0 bases and J by 15 bases, and 12 bases separated the two germline ends. The length of the CDR3 is 11 residues. CDR3 DNA sequence: TGCAGTGCTAGAGATCGTCTAATTAGGTACTTC. This gives the protein CSARDRLIRYF.

This clonotype was seen more than once but under ten times. This rearrangement joins TRBV30 to TRBJ2-3; TRBD2 aligns across 8 bases. CDR3 length equals 14 residues. Losses at the gene ends were 2 bases for V and 2 bases for J; bases not matched to a gene: 3. From germline, CDR1 is GTSNPN and CDR2 SVGIG (reference sequence). The CDR3 here is CAWSLAGYTDTQYF. CDR3 sequence (DNA): TGTGCCTGGAGTTTAGCGGGGTACACAGATACGCAGTATTTT.

This clonotype turned up a few times. The V call is TRBV20-1, the J call TRBJ2-7; 8 nucleotides match TRBD1. Germline V lookup: CDR1 DFQATT, CDR2 SNEGSKA (reference sequence). The V segment lost 6 bases and the J segment 1 base; nucleotides outside the gene matches: 5. The CDR3 runs 13 residues. This CDR3 reads CSATDRVSYEQYF. The DNA for the CDR3 is TGCAGTGCAACGGACAGGGTATCCTACGAGCAGTACTTC.